The TCR beta chain under discussion was sequenced for a study of beta chain features in type 1 diabetes. The authors reverse transcribed all of the isolated RNA, so sequencing captured expressed TCRB transcripts. The data were produced by immunoSEQ multiplex PCR, yet TCRdb's version contains in-frame clones alone and is incomplete. In the table there are about 660,000 clones, about an eighth of which are singletons. The length of the CDR3 is 15 residues. With 3 bases removed from V and 0 bases from J, the gap between germline ends came to 10 bases. Looked up from germline, CDR1 is SGHNT and CDR2 is YYREEE (reference sequence). Findings and caveats of the study: Shortening of TCRB CDR3s, moderate but significant, appeared in all four CD4+ subsets of Type 1 diabetes patients.

A note on this clone: Its target is not known.

The sample was naive CD4+ T cells from blood. The chain employs TRBV5-4 and TRBJ2-1; D unclear. The receptor comes from a young man with type 1 diabetes. In nucleotides, the CDR3 is TGTGCCAGCAGCTATGGTGGATACTCCTACAATGAGCAGTTCTTC. The encoded protein is CASSYGGYSYNEQFF. The full variable domain, completed using reference TRBV5-4 and TRBJ2-1, is ETGVTQSPTHLIKTRGQQVTLRCSSQSGHNTVSWYQQALGQGPQFIFQYYREEENGRGNFPPRFSGLQFPNYSSELNVNALELDDSALYLCASSYGGYSYNEQFFGPGTRLTVL.